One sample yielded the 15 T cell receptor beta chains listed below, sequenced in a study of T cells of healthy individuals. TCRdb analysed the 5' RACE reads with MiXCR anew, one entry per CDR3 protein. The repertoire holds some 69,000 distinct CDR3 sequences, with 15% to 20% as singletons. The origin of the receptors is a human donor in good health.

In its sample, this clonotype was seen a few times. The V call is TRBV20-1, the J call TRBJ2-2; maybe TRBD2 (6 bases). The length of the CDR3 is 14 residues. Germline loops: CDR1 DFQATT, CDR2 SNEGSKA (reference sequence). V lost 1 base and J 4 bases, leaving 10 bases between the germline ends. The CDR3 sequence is CSARGDSPTGELFF. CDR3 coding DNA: TGCAGTGCTAGAGGGGACTCCCCCACCGGGGAGCTGTTTTTT.

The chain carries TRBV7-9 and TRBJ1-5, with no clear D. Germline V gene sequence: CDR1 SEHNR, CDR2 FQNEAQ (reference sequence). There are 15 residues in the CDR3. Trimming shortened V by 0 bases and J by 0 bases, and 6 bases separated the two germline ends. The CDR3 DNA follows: TGTGCCAGCAGCTTAGCGGGGTATAGCAATCAGCCCCAGCATTTT. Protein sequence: CASSLAGYSNQPQHF.

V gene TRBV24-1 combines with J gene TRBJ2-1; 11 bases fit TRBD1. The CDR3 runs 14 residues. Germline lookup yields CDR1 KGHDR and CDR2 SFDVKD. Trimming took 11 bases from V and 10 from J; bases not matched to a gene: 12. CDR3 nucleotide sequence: TGTGCCATGGGACAGGGGGTCGCTCGGGGCGAGCAGTTCTTC. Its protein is CAMGQGVARGEQFF.

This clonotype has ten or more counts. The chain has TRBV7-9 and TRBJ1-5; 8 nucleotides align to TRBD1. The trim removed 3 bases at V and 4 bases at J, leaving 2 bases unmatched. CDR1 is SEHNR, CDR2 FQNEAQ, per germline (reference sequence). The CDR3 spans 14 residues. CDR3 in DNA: TGTGCCAGCAGCTTCAGGGGGCGAAATCAGCCCCAGCATTTT. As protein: CASSFRGRNQPQHF.

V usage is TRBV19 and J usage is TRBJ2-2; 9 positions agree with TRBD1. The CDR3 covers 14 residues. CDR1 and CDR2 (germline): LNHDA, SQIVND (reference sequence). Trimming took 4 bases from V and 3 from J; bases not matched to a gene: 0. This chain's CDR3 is CASSRDRDTGELFF. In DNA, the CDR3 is TGTGCCAGTAGTAGGGACAGGGACACCGGGGAGCTGTTTTTT.

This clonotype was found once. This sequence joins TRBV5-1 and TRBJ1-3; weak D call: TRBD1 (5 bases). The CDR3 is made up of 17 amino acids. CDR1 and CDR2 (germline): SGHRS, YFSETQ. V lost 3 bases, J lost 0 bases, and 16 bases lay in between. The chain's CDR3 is CASSWGRTGGSGNTIYF. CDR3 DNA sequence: TGCGCCAGCAGCTGGGGCCGGACTGGGGGCTCTGGAAACACCATATATTTT.

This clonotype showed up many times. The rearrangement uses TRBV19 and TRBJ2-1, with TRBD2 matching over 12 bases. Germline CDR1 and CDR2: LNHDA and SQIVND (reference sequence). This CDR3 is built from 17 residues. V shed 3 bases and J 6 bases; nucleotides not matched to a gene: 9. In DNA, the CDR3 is TGTGCCAGTAGTATGACTAGCGGGAGACAGTTTTCCAATGAGCAGTTCTTC. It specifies CASSMTSGRQFSNEQFF.

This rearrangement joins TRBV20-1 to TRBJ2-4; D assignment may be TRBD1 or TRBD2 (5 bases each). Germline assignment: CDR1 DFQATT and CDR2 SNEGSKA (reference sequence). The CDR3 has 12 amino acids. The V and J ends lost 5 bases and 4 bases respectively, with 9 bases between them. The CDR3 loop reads CSAGTVKNIQYF. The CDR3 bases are TGCAGTGCTGGGACGGTAAAAAACATTCAGTACTTC.

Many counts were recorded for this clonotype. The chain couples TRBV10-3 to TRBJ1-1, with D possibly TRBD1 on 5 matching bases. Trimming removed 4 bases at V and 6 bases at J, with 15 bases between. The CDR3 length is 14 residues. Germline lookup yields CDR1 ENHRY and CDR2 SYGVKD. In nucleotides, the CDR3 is TGTGCCATCAGTGTTCAGGGAAGCTTGGCTGAAGCTTTCTTT. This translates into CAISVQGSLAEAFF.

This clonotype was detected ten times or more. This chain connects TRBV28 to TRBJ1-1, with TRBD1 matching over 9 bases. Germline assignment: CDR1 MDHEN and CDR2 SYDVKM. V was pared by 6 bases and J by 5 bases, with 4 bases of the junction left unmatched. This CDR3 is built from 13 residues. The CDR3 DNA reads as TGTGCCAGCAGCCCCGGGACAGGGACTGAAGCTTTCTTT. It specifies CASSPGTGTEAFF.

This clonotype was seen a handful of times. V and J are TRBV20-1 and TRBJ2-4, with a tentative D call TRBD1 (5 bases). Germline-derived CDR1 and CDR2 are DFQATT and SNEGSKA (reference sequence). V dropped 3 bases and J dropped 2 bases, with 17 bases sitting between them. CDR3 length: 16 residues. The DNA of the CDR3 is TGCAGTGCTAGTACCCAGGGTATAGTATCCAAAAACATTCAGTACTTC. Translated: CSASTQGIVSKNIQYF.

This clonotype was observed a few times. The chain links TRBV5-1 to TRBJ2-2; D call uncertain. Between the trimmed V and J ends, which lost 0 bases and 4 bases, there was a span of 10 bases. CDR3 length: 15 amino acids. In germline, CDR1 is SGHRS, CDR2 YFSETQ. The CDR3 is CASSLGILGTGELFF. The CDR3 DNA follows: TGCGCCAGCAGCTTGGGAATTCTCGGCACCGGGGAGCTGTTTTTT.

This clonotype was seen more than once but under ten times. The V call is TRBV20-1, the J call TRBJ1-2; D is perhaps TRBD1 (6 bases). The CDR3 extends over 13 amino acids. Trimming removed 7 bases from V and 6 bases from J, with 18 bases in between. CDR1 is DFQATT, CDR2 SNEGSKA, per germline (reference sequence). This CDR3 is CSVRTEAGDGYTF. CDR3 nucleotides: TGCAGTGTCAGGACAGAGGCGGGGGATGGCTACACCTTC.

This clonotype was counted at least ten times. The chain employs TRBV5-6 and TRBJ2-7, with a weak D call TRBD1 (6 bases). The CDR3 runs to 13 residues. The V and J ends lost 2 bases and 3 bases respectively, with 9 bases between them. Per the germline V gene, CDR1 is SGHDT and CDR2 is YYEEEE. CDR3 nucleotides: TGTGCCAGCAGCTTAACAGGGATCTACGAGCAGTACTTC. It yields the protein CASSLTGIYEQYF.

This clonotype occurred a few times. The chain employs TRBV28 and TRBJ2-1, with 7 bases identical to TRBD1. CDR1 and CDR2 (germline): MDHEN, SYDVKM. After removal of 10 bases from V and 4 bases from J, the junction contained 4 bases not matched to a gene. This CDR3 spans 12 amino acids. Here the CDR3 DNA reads TGTGCCACTGGACAGGTGTACAATGAGCAGTTCTTC. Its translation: CATGQVYNEQFF.